This entry lists 11 T cell receptor beta chains sequenced from one sample in a study of long-term antiretroviral therapy in people with HIV (dated 2022 in TCRdb). The immunoSEQ hsTCRB v3.0 assay was used at survey level resolution to sequence the TRB variable region. TCRdb took over this immuneACCESS table, retaining in-frame rearrangements with V and J assigned. Such tables are incomplete; in checked studies, under half of the missing clones stem from an unresolved V gene, and the remainder is unexplained. For this sample there are 25,000 to 35,000 clones; more than 60% appear just once. Jointly, the top ten make up around 8% of the sample. The source material was unsorted PBMCs, sampled 3.1 years after starting antiretroviral therapy. Receptor source: a woman between 50 and 59 years old with HIV.

V and J are TRBV5-6 and TRBJ1-6, with 8 bases aligning to TRBD1. The length of the CDR3 is 17 residues. CDR1 is SGHDT and CDR2 is YYEEEE in the germline V gene. J was trimmed by 6 bases and V by 0 bases; bases with no gene match: 8. CDR3 protein: CASSLGPGTGVNSPLHF. CDR3 nucleotides: TGTGCCAGCAGCTTGGGGCCCGGGACAGGTGTTAATTCACCCCTCCACTTT.

The V gene is TRBV5-6, the J gene TRBJ1-2; 7 nucleotides line up with TRBD1. The ends lost 2 bases at V and 7 bases at J; junction bases unmatched: 17. Germline assignment: CDR1 SGHDT and CDR2 YYEEEE. This CDR3 is built from 17 residues. This CDR3 is CASSLLTVAGGQSGYTF. CDR3 bases: TGTGCCAGCAGCTTATTAACGGTGGCAGGGGGACAGAGTGGCTACACCTTC.

The chain combines TRBV7-6 with TRBJ2-3, with 10 bases fitting TRBD1. The junction had 3 bases not matched to a gene; V was cut back by 5 bases and J by 1 base. Germline V lookup: CDR1 SGHVS, CDR2 FNYEAQ. This CDR3 has 15 residues. The CDR3 region is CASSGTGVGTDTQYF. The CDR3 nucleotides are TGTGCCAGCAGCGGGACAGGGGTCGGCACAGATACGCAGTATTTT.

This chain joins TRBV5-4 and TRBJ2-5; TRBD1 agrees at 9 bases. The germline gives CDR1 SGHNT, CDR2 YYREEE (reference sequence). Trimming removed 4 bases from V and 7 bases from J; junction bases left unmatched: 11. The CDR3 is 15 residues long. CDR3: CASSANRGLGSTQYF. The CDR3 DNA reads TGTGCCAGCAGCGCAAACAGGGGGCTAGGATCGACCCAGTACTTC.

The V call is TRBV5-1, the J call TRBJ1-1; TRBD1 agrees at 8 bases. J was trimmed by 3 bases and V by 2 bases; bases with no gene match: 3. CDR1 SGHRS and CDR2 YFSETQ come from the germline V gene. This CDR3 has 14 amino acids. CDR3: CASSLQGGYTEAFF. The DNA for the CDR3 is TGCGCCAGCAGCTTACAGGGGGGATACACTGAAGCTTTCTTT.

The chain is built from TRBV30 and TRBJ2-5, with 9 bases aligning to TRBD1. The CDR3 contains 14 residues. The V segment lost 3 bases and the J segment 5 bases; nucleotides outside the gene matches: 7. Germline-derived CDR1 and CDR2 are GTSNPN and SVGIG (reference sequence). In DNA, the CDR3 is TGTGCCTGGAGGGACAGGGGAAGATCGGAGACCCAGTACTTC. This encodes CAWRDRGRSETQYF. The whole variable domain, filled in from reference TRBV30 and TRBJ2-5, reads SQTIHQWPATLVQPVGSPLSLECTVEGTSNPNLYWYRQAAGRGLQLLFYSVGIGQISSEVPQNLSASRPQDRQFILSSKKLLLSDSGFYLCAWRDRGRSETQYFGPGTRLLVL.

In its sample, this clone was seen a few times. J is TRBJ2-2 and V is TRBV27, with 10 bases that match TRBD1. V shed 4 bases, J shed 5 bases, and the junction held 4 bases outside the gene matches. The CDR3 contains 15 residues. The germline V gene has CDR1 MNHEY and CDR2 SMNVEV (reference sequence). The CDR3 is CASSSRQGATGELFF. The CDR3 DNA follows: TGTGCCAGCAGTTCCCGACAGGGGGCAACCGGGGAGCTGTTTTTT.

V is TRBV27 and J is TRBJ2-1; 9 bases map to TRBD1. With V trimmed by 5 bases and J by 6 bases, 11 bases remained unmatched. The length of the CDR3 is 16 residues. Germline V gene sequence: CDR1 MNHEY, CDR2 SMNVEV (reference sequence). CDR3 loop: CASSLLPVTGGNEQFF. DNA of the CDR3: TGTGCCAGCAGTCTTCTCCCCGTGACAGGGGGCAATGAGCAGTTCTTC.

V and J are TRBV5-1 and TRBJ2-2; the match to TRBD2 covers 14 bases. CDR3 length: 17 residues. Germline V lookup: CDR1 SGHRS, CDR2 YFSETQ. Trimming took 4 bases from V and 1 from J; bases not matched to a gene: 3. CDR3 sequence (DNA): TGCGCCAGCAGCATAGGACTAGCGGGGGGGAACACCGGGGAGCTGTTTTTT. Protein product: CASSIGLAGGNTGELFF.

This chain joins TRBV5-8 and TRBJ2-5; D is undetermined. Trimming pared 4 bases from V and 5 bases from J, leaving 9 bases between. This CDR3 contains 12 residues. The germline V gene has CDR1 SGHTS and CDR2 YDEGEE. CDR3: CASSPMGETQYF. The CDR3 DNA reads as TGTGCCAGCAGCCCGATGGGGGAGACCCAGTACTTC. Full variable domain (rest looked up from reference TRBV5-8 and TRBJ2-5): EAGVTQSPTHLIKTRGQQATLRCSPISGHTSVYWYQQALGLGLQFLLWYDEGEERNRGNFPPRFSGRQFPNYSSELNVNALELEDSALYLCASSPMGETQYFGPGTRLLVL.

V usage is TRBV7-9 and J usage is TRBJ2-7, with TRBD1 as a possible D gene (6 bases). V shed 4 bases and J shed 3 bases, with 16 bases lying between them. The CDR3 covers 15 residues. CDR1 and CDR2 from the germline V gene are SEHNR and FQNEAQ (reference sequence). CDR3 nucleotides: TGTGCCAGCAGCTCAGATGCAGGGACACACTACGAGCAGTACGTC. It specifies CASSSDAGTHYEQYV.